This passage covers 23 T cell receptor beta chains from one sample sequenced in a study of CD8+CD57+ T cells in acquired aplastic anemia. Profiles of TCR beta VDJ and CDR3 were generated from a genomic DNA template. TCRdb ran MiXCR on the reads and lists one entry per CDR3 protein. Seen here are 150,000 to 200,000 distinct CDR3 sequences, 46% observed once, and the top ten hold around 2.7%. The specimen sequenced was sorted CD4+, CD8+, or CD8+CD57+ T cells (not recorded which) from PBMCs. The receptors stem from a human donor in good health.

This clonotype was seen ten or more times. The chain couples TRBV9 to TRBJ1-4, with 7 bases aligning to TRBD1. Germline CDR1 and CDR2: SGDLS and YYNGEE. After removal of 4 bases from V and 7 bases from J, the junction contained 10 bases not matched to a gene. The CDR3 runs 15 residues. This chain's CDR3 is CASSTSPTGREKLFF. The CDR3 DNA is TGTGCCAGCAGCACCTCTCCGACAGGGCGTGAAAAACTGTTTTTT.

A word on this clonotype: This may stem from a read error, because a much larger clone lies one nucleotide away. The chain employs TRBV5-1 and TRBJ1-1; no clear D. V shed 1 base and J shed 0 bases, with 7 bases lying between them. The CDR3 is 14 residues long. Per the germline V gene, CDR1 is SGHRS and CDR2 is YFSETQ. CDR3: CASSLCQLNTEAFF. Written as DNA, the CDR3 is TGCGCCAGCAGCTTGTGCCAGTTGAACACTGAAGCTTTCTTT.

The rearrangement joins TRBV15 to TRBJ2-3; 12 nucleotides agree with TRBD2. V gave up 9 bases and J gave up 5 bases; unmatched junction bases: 12. The CDR3 runs 16 residues. The germline V gene has CDR1 LNHNV and CDR2 YYDKDF (reference sequence). The DNA of the CDR3 is TGTGCCACTTCTCTCGGACTAGCGGGGAGGGGAGATACGCAGTATTTT. This translates into CATSLGLAGRGDTQYF.

This clonotype was detected ten times or more. The chain is built from TRBV14 and TRBJ2-5; 15 bases are a match to TRBD2. Germline values: CDR1 SGHDN, CDR2 FVKESK. The CDR3 totals 20 residues. After removal of 0 bases from V and 0 bases from J, the junction contained 8 bases not matched to a gene. The CDR3 reads CASSQDVRTSGRGNQETQYF. In DNA, the CDR3 is TGTGCCAGCAGCCAAGATGTGCGGACTAGCGGGAGGGGGAACCAAGAGACCCAGTACTTC. The whole variable domain, filled in from reference TRBV14 and TRBJ2-5, reads EAGVTQFPSHSVIEKGQTVTLRCDPISGHDNLYWYRRVMGKEIKFLLHFVKESKQDESGMPNNRFLAERTGGTYSTLKVQPAELEDSGVYFCASSQDVRTSGRGNQETQYFGPGTRLLVL.

In nucleotides, the CDR3 is TGTGCCATCAGCGACGGACTAGTAGTCCCCTACGAGCAGTACTTC. Its translation: CAISDGLVVPYEQYF. The chain carries TRBV10-3 and TRBJ2-7; 7 nucleotides agree with TRBD2. The length of the CDR3 is 15 residues. Losses at the gene ends were 6 bases for V and 2 bases for J; bases not matched to a gene: 10. The V gene's germline CDR1 is ENHRY and CDR2 SYGVKD.

In this sample, this clonotype turned up a few times. The chain is built from TRBV19 and TRBJ1-5; 8 bases match TRBD1. There are 14 residues in the CDR3. Germline values: CDR1 LNHDA, CDR2 SQIVND (reference sequence). Unmatched junction bases numbered 4, after V lost 3 bases and J lost 6 bases. This CDR3 is CASSIAGGSQPQHF. The CDR3 DNA follows: TGTGCCAGTAGTATTGCAGGGGGCAGTCAGCCCCAGCATTTT.

This clonotype was observed a few times. V gene TRBV24-1 combines with J gene TRBJ2-3; D gene ambiguous. Deletions cut 10 bases from V and 4 bases from J, with 8 bases between. The CDR3 is 11 residues long. Germline CDR1 KGHDR, CDR2 SFDVKD. As DNA, the CDR3 is TGTGCCACGAAGACGGCAGATACGCAGTATTTT. Translation gives CATKTADTQYF.

The chain recombines TRBV20-1 with TRBJ2-7; D is possibly TRBD2 (6 bases). The V gene's germline CDR1 is DFQATT and CDR2 SNEGSKA (reference sequence). The CDR3 sequence is 15 residues long. Trimming cost V 0 bases and J 0 bases, with 12 bases left between them. The CDR3 region is CSARDLSGDSYEQYF. CDR3 bases: TGCAGTGCTAGAGATCTGTCGGGGGACTCCTACGAGCAGTACTTC.

This clonotype was counted ten times or more. The chain combines TRBV29-1 with TRBJ2-1; TRBD2 might be the D (5 bases). Germline CDR1 and CDR2: SQVTM and ANQGSEA. The CDR3 is 12 amino acids. V was shortened by 7 bases and J by 8 bases, with 15 bases between the two germline ends. CDR3 sequence (DNA): TGCAGCGGGGCGGGTGTCGGGTATGAGCAGTTCTTC. Encoded protein: CSGAGVGYEQFF.

The chain uses TRBV9 and TRBJ1-3; TRBD1 is a possible D gene (6 bases). Germline CDR1 SGDLS, CDR2 YYNGEE. This CDR3 is built from 15 residues. The V end lost 0 bases, the J end lost 4 bases, and 11 bases lay between the germline ends. CDR3 sequence reads: CASSVAGADGNTIYF. The CDR3, as DNA: TGTGCCAGCAGCGTAGCAGGGGCAGACGGAAACACCATATATTTT.

This clonotype was seen only a few times. V gene TRBV6-1 combines with J gene TRBJ1-1; 7 bases agree with TRBD1. The CDR3 sequence is 16 residues long. V dropped 5 bases and J dropped 1; count of bases not matched to a gene: 10. Germline lookup yields CDR1 MNHNS and CDR2 SASEGT. As DNA, the CDR3 is TGTGCCAGCAGTACAAGAGGCAGGGGGTGGAACACTGAAGCTTTCTTT. Translation: CASSTRGRGWNTEAFF.

Many counts were recorded for this clonotype. J is TRBJ2-7 and V is TRBV20-1, with D possibly matching TRBD1 (7 bases). The germline gives CDR1 DFQATT, CDR2 SNEGSKA (reference sequence). Trimming left V 5 bases short and J 1 base short, with 24 bases between. This CDR3 is 17 amino acids long. CDR3 nucleotides: TGCAGTGCTTCTGGGCCCGGGGGCGGGACAGTGTCCTACGAGCAGTACTTC. Protein product: CSASGPGGGTVSYEQYF.

The V call is TRBV9, the J call TRBJ2-5; 8 positions agree with TRBD2. Germline CDR1 SGDLS, CDR2 YYNGEE. CDR3 length equals 15 residues. The junction had 10 bases not matched to a gene; V was cut back by 0 bases and J by 9 bases. This chain's CDR3 is CASSVGRVGTRAQYF. In nucleotides, the CDR3 is TGTGCCAGCAGCGTAGGTAGGGTCGGGACTAGGGCCCAGTACTTC.

This chain links TRBV13 with TRBJ1-1; D gene ambiguous. CDR1 and CDR2 from the germline V gene are PRHDT and FYEKMQ (reference sequence). V was cut by 5 bases and J by 0 bases, with 10 bases left in between. The CDR3 runs to 14 residues. CDR3 bases: TGTGCCAGCAGCCTGGGGATAATGAACACTGAAGCTTTCTTT. This codes for CASSLGIMNTEAFF.

Ten or more counts support this clonotype. This chain links TRBV12-3 or TRBV12-4 with TRBJ1-1; D is ambiguous. The CDR3 has 13 amino acids. V was clipped by 3 bases and J by 4 bases, with 9 bases between them. In DNA form, the CDR3 reads TGTGCCAGCAGTTTCCAGGTTACCACTGAAGCTTTCTTT. Translated: CASSFQVTTEAFF.

The chain recombines TRBV2 with TRBJ1-5; possibly TRBD1 for D (5 bases). Germline V CDR1 and CDR2: SNHLY, FYNNEI. The CDR3 totals 17 residues. Trimming removed 2 bases from V and 6 bases from J, with 20 bases in between. CDR3 residues: CASSEWGSGGGRQPQHF. In DNA form, the CDR3 reads TGTGCCAGCAGTGAATGGGGCAGCGGGGGTGGTCGTCAGCCCCAGCATTTT.

This clonotype was found a few times. The chain employs TRBV5-1 and TRBJ1-6, with TRBD1 as a possible D gene (6 bases). The V gene's germline CDR1 is SGHRS and CDR2 YFSETQ. The CDR3 covers 13 residues. The V end lost 4 bases, the J end lost 11 bases, and 13 bases lay between the germline ends. The CDR3 is CASSGTGIPPLHF. CDR3 DNA: TGCGCCAGCAGCGGTACAGGGATCCCACCCCTCCACTTT.

This clonotype was seen repeatedly, ten times or more. The chain has TRBV4-2 and TRBJ2-7; no reliable D call. The CDR3 totals 15 residues. V was pared by 0 bases and J by 0 bases, with 9 bases between. Germline assignment: CDR1 LGHNA and CDR2 YNFKEQ. CDR3 sequence (DNA): TGTGCCAGCAGCCAAGATCAGCAGCCCTCCTACGAGCAGTACTTC. It translates to CASSQDQQPSYEQYF.

The rearrangement uses TRBV7-2 and TRBJ2-1; D is unclear. The CDR3 runs 13 residues. The V gene lost 5 bases and the J gene lost 6 bases, with 11 bases spanning the gap. Germline lookup yields CDR1 SGHTA and CDR2 FQGNSA. In nucleotides, the CDR3 is TGTGCCAGCAGCAGAGGAGTCCTCAATGAGCAGTTCTTC. This gives the protein CASSRGVLNEQFF.

This clonotype was seen repeatedly, ten times or more. The gene calls are TRBV9 and TRBJ2-3; 7 positions agree with TRBD1. The CDR3 is made up of 16 amino acids. After removal of 4 bases from V and 1 base from J, the junction contained 9 bases not matched to a gene. Germline CDR1 reads SGDLS; CDR2 reads YYNGEE. In nucleotides, the CDR3 is TGTGCCAGCAGCCACCTAGGGGGCCGGGGCACAGATACGCAGTATTTT. Encoded protein: CASSHLGGRGTDTQYF.

This clonotype was recorded at least ten times. The rearrangement uses TRBV6-4 and TRBJ2-7; no firm D call. V lost 6 bases to trimming and J lost 1 base, with 7 bases between them. Germline-derived CDR1 and CDR2 are MRHNA and SNTAGT. The CDR3 is 12 amino acids. The CDR3 nucleotides read TGTGCCAGCAGGGCCAATTCCTACGAGCAGTACTTC. This gives the protein CASRANSYEQYF.

As to this clonotype: This CDR3 fails to terminate in the conserved phenylalanine or tryptophan, so it likely reflects a read error. The rearrangement joins TRBV27 to TRBJ2-7, with 13 bases lining up with TRBD2. Germline V gene sequence: CDR1 MNHEY, CDR2 SMNVEV (reference sequence). This CDR3 is built from 14 residues. V gave up 9 bases and J gave up 2 bases; unmatched junction bases: 4. The CDR3 sequence: CASQGLAGAYEQYL. Here the CDR3 DNA reads TGTGCCAGTCAAGGACTAGCGGGAGCCTACGAGCAGTACCTC.

This clonotype has a handful of counts. A much bigger clone sits one base away, suggesting this may be a read error. V usage is TRBV20-1 and J usage is TRBJ1-1, with 8 positions matching TRBD1. This CDR3 contains 13 residues. Germline values: CDR1 DFQATT, CDR2 SNEGSKA (reference sequence). CDR3 sequence: CSARGTGNTEAFF. Here the CDR3 DNA reads TGCAGTGCCAGAGGGACAGGGAACACTGAAGCTTTCTTT.